These 23 T cell receptor beta chains came from one sample sequenced in a study. One entry per CDR3 protein, called by TCRdb with MiXCR from the 5' RACE reads. This table has fewer than 65,000 distinct CDR3 sequences, more than 25% appearing once. Material for sequencing was tumor-infiltrating naive CD4+ T cells sorted from the breast tumor. Noted subset: naive CD4+ T cells, CD4+CD45RA+CD25-. The receptors come from a female donor with breast cancer.

In this sample, this clonotype turned up once. V is TRBV20-1 and J is TRBJ2-7; D gene uncertain. The V gene's germline CDR1 is DFQATT and CDR2 SNEGSKA (reference sequence). The length of the CDR3 is 15 residues. Trimming pared 0 bases from V and 5 bases from J, leaving 17 bases between. The CDR3 DNA reads TGCAGTGCTAGAGATTTTGGGGAAGGTAGGCACGAGCAGTACTTC. It codes for CSARDFGEGRHEQYF.

The chain employs TRBV7-2 and TRBJ1-1; 10 positions agree with TRBD1. The length of the CDR3 is 15 residues. V trimming: 5 bases; J trimming: 3 bases; junction bases outside the gene matches: 6. Germline V lookup: CDR1 SGHTA, CDR2 FQGNSA. CDR3 sequence: CASSTMGTGDTEAFF. The CDR3 DNA reads as TGTGCCAGCAGCACCATGGGGACAGGGGACACTGAAGCTTTCTTT.

This clonotype was observed a few times. The chain uses TRBV12-3 or TRBV12-4 and TRBJ1-5; possible D gene TRBD1, 5 bases. V dropped 3 bases and J dropped 7 bases, with 19 bases sitting between them. CDR3 length equals 16 residues. CDR3 amino acids: CASSFYAGAGGQPQHF. In nucleotides, the CDR3 is TGTGCCAGCAGTTTTTACGCCGGGGCGGGGGGGCAGCCCCAGCATTTT.

Comments on this clonotype: A much larger clone is a single base away; this may be a read error. The rearrangement uses TRBV29-1 and TRBJ1-1; D unresolved. V was pared by 0 bases and J by 3 bases, with 11 bases between. From germline, CDR1 is SQVTM and CDR2 ANQGSEA. CDR3 size: 14 residues. The CDR3 DNA sequence: TGCAGCGTTGAAGAGGCAGGAGTGTACACTGAAGCTTTCTTT. This encodes CSVEEAGVYTEAFF.

The chain recombines TRBV12-3 or TRBV12-4 with TRBJ1-6; 9 nucleotides align to TRBD1. The CDR3 spans 14 residues. J lost 7 bases, V lost 6 bases, and 4 bases had no gene match. The CDR3 DNA reads as TGTGCCAGCAGCCCCGGGACAGGGAATTCACCCCTCCACTTT. It translates to CASSPGTGNSPLHF.

This clonotype occurred many times. V is TRBV19 and J is TRBJ2-1; no reliable D call. V gave up 6 bases and J gave up 4 bases, with 4 bases separating them. Germline CDR1 and CDR2: LNHDA and SQIVND (reference sequence). The CDR3 consists of 11 residues. The CDR3, as DNA: TGTGCCAGTAGGGGGTACAATGAGCAGTTCTTC. This gives the protein CASRGYNEQFF. Supplemented by reference TRBV19 and TRBJ2-1, the full variable domain reads DGGITQSPKYLFRKEGQNVTLSCEQNLNHDAMYWYRQDPGQGLRLIYYSQIVNDFQKGDIAEGYSVSREKKESFPLTVTSAQKNPTAFYLCASRGYNEQFFGPGTRLTVL.

As for this clonotype: One end of the junction is discordant with germline, which a read error may explain. V gene TRBV4-3 combines with J gene TRBJ1-2; 9 nucleotides match TRBD1. CDR3 length equals 16 residues. Germline values: CDR1 LGHNA, CDR2 YSLEER. The CDR3 sequence: CASGQDPGQGTYGYTF. Here the CDR3 DNA reads TGCGCCAGCGGCCAAGACCCGGGACAGGGAACCTATGGCTACACCTTC.

This clonotype showed up many times. This chain links TRBV5-1 with TRBJ2-7; 9 bases are shared with TRBD1. Germline CDR1 reads SGHRS; CDR2 reads YFSETQ. V gave up 4 bases and J gave up 1 base; unmatched junction bases: 6. The CDR3 sequence is 15 residues long. The DNA for the CDR3 is TGCGCCAGCAGCGTTACAGGGGGCGAGTCCTACGAGCAGTACTTC. Encoded protein: CASSVTGGESYEQYF.

The CDR3 loop is CASRSTLAAYNEQFF. Written as DNA, the CDR3 is TGTGCCAGCAGATCAACACTAGCGGCCTACAATGAGCAGTTCTTC. The chain has TRBV6-5 and TRBJ2-1; TRBD2 agrees at 8 bases. The CDR3 contains 15 residues. V dropped 6 bases and J dropped 2; count of bases not matched to a gene: 6. Germline V gene lookup returns CDR1 MNHEY and CDR2 SVGAGI.

Many counts were recorded for this clonotype. The chain couples TRBV4-3 to TRBJ2-1, with D possibly being TRBD1 (6 bases). V was cut by 1 base and J by 7 bases, with 17 bases left in between. The CDR3 totals 16 residues. Germline CDR1 and CDR2: LGHNA and YSLEER. CDR3 loop: CASSQGVRGSGNEQFF. The CDR3 DNA sequence: TGCGCCAGCAGCCAAGGTGTCAGGGGTTCAGGAAATGAGCAGTTCTTC.

In regard to this clonotype: Relative to the germline gene, one junction end is altered; a read error may explain this. This chain links TRBV5-1 with TRBJ2-7, with D perhaps TRBD1 or TRBD2 (6 bases each). Germline V gene sequence: CDR1 SGHRS, CDR2 YFSETQ. This CDR3 is built from 14 residues. Here the CDR3 reads CASSLGGTKDEQYF. The DNA of the CDR3 is TGTGCCAGCAGCTTGGGGGGCACCAAGGACGAGCAGTACTTC.

CDR3 DNA: TGTGCCAGCAGCTTAGTGCCGTATAGCAATCAGCCCCAGCATTTT. Protein sequence: CASSLVPYSNQPQHF. V gene TRBV7-2 combines with J gene TRBJ1-5; D is uncertain. Germline CDR1 SGHTA, CDR2 FQGNSA. The CDR3 consists of 15 residues. Trimming took off 1 base at V and 0 bases at J, with 7 bases between the two ends.

Only a few counts were recorded for this clonotype. V gene TRBV20-1 combines with J gene TRBJ1-4; TRBD1 aligns across 7 bases. The CDR3 runs 15 residues. V shed 0 bases, J shed 6 bases, and the junction held 7 bases outside the gene matches. Looked up from germline, CDR1 is DFQATT and CDR2 is SNEGSKA (reference sequence). This CDR3 is CSARDSGTVDEKLFF. The CDR3 nucleotides are TGCAGTGCTAGAGACTCAGGGACAGTGGATGAAAAACTGTTTTTT.

This clonotype came up a few times. V and J are TRBV20-1 and TRBJ2-5, with 9 positions matching TRBD1. The CDR3 runs 14 residues. Unmatched junction bases numbered 4, after V lost 1 base and J lost 4 bases. CDR1 and CDR2 from the germline V gene are DFQATT and SNEGSKA (reference sequence). The chain's CDR3 is CSARVQGARETQYF. CDR3 DNA sequence: TGCAGTGCTAGAGTACAGGGGGCGCGAGAGACCCAGTACTTC.

The V and J genes are TRBV27 and TRBJ2-7; D is perhaps TRBD1 or TRBD2 (5 bases each). The CDR3 covers 17 residues. Looked up from germline, CDR1 is MNHEY and CDR2 is SMNVEV (reference sequence). V lost 6 bases and J 2 bases, leaving 23 bases between the germline ends. The CDR3 protein is CASRTLSGQLGTYEQYF. The DNA of the CDR3 is TGTGCCAGCAGGACCCTGTCGGGGCAGTTGGGCACCTACGAGCAGTACTTC.

At least ten counts were recorded for this clonotype. The V and J genes are TRBV4-2 and TRBJ1-2; no definite D call. The V gene's germline CDR1 is LGHNA and CDR2 YNFKEQ. With 1 base removed from V and 3 bases from J, the gap between germline ends came to 9 bases. There are 14 residues in the CDR3. The CDR3 is CASSQVREDYGYTF. DNA for the CDR3: TGTGCCAGCAGCCAAGTTAGGGAGGACTATGGCTACACCTTC.

The J gene is TRBJ2-7, the V gene TRBV28; 8 bases align to TRBD1. CDR1 and CDR2 from the germline V gene are MDHEN and SYDVKM. J was trimmed by 5 bases and V by 3 bases; bases with no gene match: 12. There are 16 residues in the CDR3. The CDR3 sequence is CASSLGGTGGIHEQYF. The CDR3, as DNA: TGTGCCAGCAGTTTGGGGGGTACAGGGGGGATCCACGAGCAGTACTTC.

The CDR3 here is CASSSSTGSTDTQYF. DNA for the CDR3: TGCGCCAGCAGCAGCTCGACAGGGAGCACAGATACGCAGTATTTT. This chain connects TRBV5-1 to TRBJ2-3; 7 bases line up with TRBD1. The germline gives CDR1 SGHRS, CDR2 YFSETQ. The CDR3 has 15 residues. The trim removed 4 bases at V and 0 bases at J, leaving 5 bases unmatched.

V and J are TRBV15 and TRBJ1-2; 8 positions match TRBD1. V was clipped by 1 base and J by 6 bases; unmatched bases: 7. There are 15 residues in the CDR3. Germline assignment: CDR1 LNHNV and CDR2 YYDKDF (reference sequence). The CDR3 protein is CATSRGEDRVDGYTF. The CDR3 region has the DNA TGTGCCACCAGCAGAGGGGAGGACAGGGTGGATGGCTACACCTTC.

The chain carries TRBV6-6 and TRBJ2-5; D might be TRBD2 (6 bases). The CDR3 is 15 amino acids. Germline V gene lookup returns CDR1 MNHNY and CDR2 SVGAGI (reference sequence). V gave up 0 bases and J gave up 1 base, with 9 bases separating them. CDR3 in DNA: TGTGCCAGCAGTTACTCTTTTAGCGGCCAAGAGACCCAGTACTTC. Its translation: CASSYSFSGQETQYF.

At least ten counts were recorded for this clonotype. V gene TRBV11-2 combines with J gene TRBJ1-1; D remains unclear. Trimming removed 5 bases at V and 1 base at J, with 17 bases between. The CDR3 has 16 residues. Germline lookup yields CDR1 SGHAT and CDR2 FQNNGV. DNA of the CDR3: TGTGCCAGCAGCCCCGTCCGTGGGCTTGAGAACACTGAAGCTTTCTTT. Translated, it gives CASSPVRGLENTEAFF.

With regard to this clonotype: A much larger clone lies a single base off, so this may be a read error. The rearrangement uses TRBV20-1 and TRBJ1-5; TRBD1 is a possible D gene (6 bases). Germline CDR1 is DFQATT and CDR2 is SNEGSKA (reference sequence). Trimming took 6 bases from V and 6 from J, leaving 21 bases between them. This CDR3 spans 15 amino acids. CDR3 sequence: CSADPGGGGSQPQHF. CDR3 coding DNA: TGCAGTGCCGACCCTGGGGGCGGGGGGTCTCAGCCCCAGCATTTT.

The V and J genes are TRBV28 and TRBJ1-2; perhaps TRBD1 as D (5 bases). The CDR3 contains 13 residues. Germline CDR1 MDHEN, CDR2 SYDVKM. Trimming pared 3 bases from V and 10 bases from J, leaving 15 bases between. This CDR3 is CASSFDSIFDYTF. DNA of the CDR3: TGTGCCAGCAGTTTCGACAGCATATTTGACTACACCTTC.